This TCR beta chain was captured by sequencing in a study of cytomegalovirus exposure and HLA in healthy donors. This clone was seen only once. Researchers ran the PCR with 60 Vbeta and 13 Jbeta primers. The table came from immunoSEQ multiplex PCR; TCRdb's copy has only in-frame clones and leaves some out. The data hold about 120,000 clones, with approximately 61% observed a single time. V shed 5 bases and J 7 bases; nucleotides not matched to a gene: 10. CDR3 length: 15 residues. The germline V gene encodes CDR1 MNHEY and CDR2 SMNVEV (reference sequence). The TCR was taken from a man under 40 in good health and CMV-seropositive. The source material was PBMCs. J is TRBJ1-5 and V is TRBV27; 8 nucleotides line up with TRBD1. This chain's CDR3 is CASSQRTGFSQPQHF. The CDR3 DNA sequence: TGTGCCAGCAGTCAGAGGACAGGGTTCAGCCAGCCCCAGCATTTT.